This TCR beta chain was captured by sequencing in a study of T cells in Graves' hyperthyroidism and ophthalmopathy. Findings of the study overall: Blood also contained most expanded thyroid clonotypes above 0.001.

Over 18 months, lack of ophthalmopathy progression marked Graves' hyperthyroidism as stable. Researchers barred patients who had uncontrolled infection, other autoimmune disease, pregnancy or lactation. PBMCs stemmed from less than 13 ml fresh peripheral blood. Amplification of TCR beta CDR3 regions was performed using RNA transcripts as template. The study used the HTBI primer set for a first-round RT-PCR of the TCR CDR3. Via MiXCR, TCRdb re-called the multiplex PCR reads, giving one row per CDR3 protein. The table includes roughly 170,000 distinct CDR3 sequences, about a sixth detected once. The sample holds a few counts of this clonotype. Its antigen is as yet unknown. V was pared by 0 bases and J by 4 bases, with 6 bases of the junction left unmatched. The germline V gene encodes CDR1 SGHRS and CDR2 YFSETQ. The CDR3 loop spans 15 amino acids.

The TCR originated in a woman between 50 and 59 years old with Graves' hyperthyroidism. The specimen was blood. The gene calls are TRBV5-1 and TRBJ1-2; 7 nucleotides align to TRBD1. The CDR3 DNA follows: TGCGCCAGCAGCTTGGGTCAGGGGGGTCTCTATGGCTACACCTTC. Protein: CASSLGQGGLYGYTF.